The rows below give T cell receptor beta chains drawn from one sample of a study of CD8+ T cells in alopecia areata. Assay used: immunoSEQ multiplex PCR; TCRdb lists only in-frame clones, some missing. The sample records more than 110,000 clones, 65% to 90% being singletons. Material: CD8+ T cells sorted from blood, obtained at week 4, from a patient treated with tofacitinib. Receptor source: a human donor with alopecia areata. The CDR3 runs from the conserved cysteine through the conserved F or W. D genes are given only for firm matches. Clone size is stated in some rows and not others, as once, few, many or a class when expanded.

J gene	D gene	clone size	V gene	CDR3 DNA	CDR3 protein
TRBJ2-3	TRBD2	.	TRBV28	TGTGCCAGCACCGAATCCCTAGCGGGGTGGACAGATACGCAGTATTTT	CASTESLAGWTDTQYF
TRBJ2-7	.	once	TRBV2	TGTGCCAGCAGTGAGTTGGACACGGGGGCCTACGAGCAGTACTTC	CASSELDTGAYEQYF
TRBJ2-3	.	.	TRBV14	TGTGCCAGCAGCGAAGAGGGCCGGGGGGCGAGCACAGATACGCAGTATTTT	CASSEEGRGASTDTQYF
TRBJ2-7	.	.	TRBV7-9	TGTGCCAGCAGCTTAGAGGGGAACGAGCAGTACTTC	CASSLEGNEQYF
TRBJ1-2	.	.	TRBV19	TGTGCCAGTAGTATCGGGGAATTCTATGGCTACACCTTC	CASSIGEFYGYTF
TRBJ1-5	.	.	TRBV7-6	TGTGCCAGCAGCTTAGAAGGGGGGTTGAGTCAGCCCCAGCATTTT	CASSLEGGLSQPQHF
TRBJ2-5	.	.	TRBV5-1	TGCGCCAGCAGCCTAGACGGTTCGATGGAGACCCAGTACTTC	CASSLDGSMETQYF
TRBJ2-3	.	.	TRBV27	TGTGCCAGCGGAGGACTTCCAGGGACAGATACGCAGTATTTT	CASGGLPGTDTQYF
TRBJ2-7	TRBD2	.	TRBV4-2	TGTGCCAGCAGCCAAGGGGGACTAGCGGGGGCCGGGCCCTACGAGCAGTACTTC	CASSQGGLAGAGPYEQYF
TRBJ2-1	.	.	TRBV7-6	TGTGCCAGCAGCTTTATAGGCGGAGAGCAGTTCTTC	CASSFIGGEQFF
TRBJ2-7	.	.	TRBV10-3	TGTGCCATCAGTGAGAATCGGGGGAACTCCTACGAGCAGTACTTC	CAISENRGNSYEQYF
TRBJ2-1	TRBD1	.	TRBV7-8	TGTGCCAGCAGCGAGGCCGGGACAGGTTCCGGGCGAGAGCAGTTCTTC	CASSEAGTGSGREQFF
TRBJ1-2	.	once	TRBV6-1	TGTGCCAGCAGTGTATCGATCAGGTCGGGATCTGGCTACACCTTC	CASSVSIRSGSGYTF
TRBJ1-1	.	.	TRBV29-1	TGCAGCGTTGATGAGGGAATGGAAGCTTTCTTT	CSVDEGMEAFF
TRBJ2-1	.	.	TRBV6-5	TGTGCCAGCAGTTATTCAGGGTTTTGGGACAATGAGCAGTTCTTC	CASSYSGFWDNEQFF
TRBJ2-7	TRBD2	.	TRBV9	TGTGCCAGCAGCGTAGGCGGGGGGCCCACCTACGAGCAGTACTTC	CASSVGGGPTYEQYF
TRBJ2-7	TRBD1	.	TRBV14	TGTGCCAGCAGCCAAGGACAGGGGATAGCCTACGAGCAGTACTTC	CASSQGQGIAYEQYF
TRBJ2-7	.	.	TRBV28	TGTGCCAGCAGCTCCCTCCGGGCTTCCTACGAGCAGTACTTC	CASSSLRASYEQYF
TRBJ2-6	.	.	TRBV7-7	TGTGCTAGCAGAGACGCCTCTGGGGCCAACGTCCTGACTTTC	CASRDASGANVLTF
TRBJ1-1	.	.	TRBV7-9	TGTGCCAGCAGCACAGAAGGGGGAGAGACTGAAGCTTTCTTT	CASSTEGGETEAFF
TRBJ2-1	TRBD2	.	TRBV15	TGTGCCACCAGCAGAGATTATGGGCTAGCGGGGTCCCAACCCTTAAATGAGCAGTTCTTC	CATSRDYGLAGSQPLNEQFF
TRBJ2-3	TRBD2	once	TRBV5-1	TGCGCCAGCAGCATGCTAGCGGGGGCCCCCACAGATACGCAGTATTTT	CASSMLAGAPTDTQYF
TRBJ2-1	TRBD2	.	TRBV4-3	TGCGCCAGCAGCCAAGATTGGGGGGGAGGGAATGAGCAGTTCTTC	CASSQDWGGGNEQFF
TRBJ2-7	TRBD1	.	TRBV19	TGTGCCAGTAGTTTCCGGACAGGGGGTTTCTACGAGCAGTACTTC	CASSFRTGGFYEQYF
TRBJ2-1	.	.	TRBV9	TGTGCCAGCAGCGTAGTAGGGGGGGACGGATACAATGAGCAGTTCTTC	CASSVVGGDGYNEQFF
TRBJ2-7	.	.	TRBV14	TGTGCCAGCAGCCCCTTAGGGGCGGGCGAGCAGTACTTC	CASSPLGAGEQYF
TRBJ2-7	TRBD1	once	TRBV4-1	TGCGCCAGCAGCCAAGAGACAGGGTTTAGCTCCTACGAGCAGTACTTC	CASSQETGFSSYEQYF
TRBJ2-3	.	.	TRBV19	TGTGCCAGTAGTATCGGACCAACAAGCGCAGATACGCAGTATTTT	CASSIGPTSADTQYF
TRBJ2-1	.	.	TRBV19	TGTGCCAGTAGTACAAGTTCCTCCTACAATGAGCAGTTCTTC	CASSTSSSYNEQFF
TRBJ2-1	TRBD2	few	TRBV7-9	TGTGCCAGCAGCCCCTCGCTAGGGGAGGGGTACAATGAGCAGTTCTTC	CASSPSLGEGYNEQFF
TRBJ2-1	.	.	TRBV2	TGTGCCAGCAGTCTGGACAGCTCCTACAATGAGCAGTTCTTC	CASSLDSSYNEQFF
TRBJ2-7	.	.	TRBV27	TGTGCCAGCAGTTATGGCGGTACCACCTACGAGCAGTACTTC	CASSYGGTTYEQYF
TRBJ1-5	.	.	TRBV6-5	TGTGCCAGCGGTTTTTGGGCTAAAAATGGCAATCAGCCCCAGCATTTT	CASGFWAKNGNQPQHF
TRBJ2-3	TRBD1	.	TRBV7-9	TGTGCCAGCAGCCATGGACAGGAAAGCACAGATACGCAGTATTTT	CASSHGQESTDTQYF
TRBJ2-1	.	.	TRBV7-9	TGTGCCAGCAGCTTAGTTGAGCAGTTCTTC	CASSLVEQFF
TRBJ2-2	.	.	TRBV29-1	TGCAGCGTTGAAGATGGAGTACGTGGGGGGAGGGAGCTGTTTTTT	CSVEDGVRGGRELFF
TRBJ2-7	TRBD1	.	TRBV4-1	TGCGCCAGCAGCCTAGGGACAGGGGACGAGCAGTACTTC	CASSLGTGDEQYF
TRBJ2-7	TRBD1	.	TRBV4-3	TGCGCCAGCAGCCTAGGGCAGGGGGCGACCGAGCAGTACTTC	CASSLGQGATEQYF
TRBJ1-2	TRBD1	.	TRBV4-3	TGCGCCAGCAGCCAGTACTATTCCGGGACAGCGGGCTACACCTTC	CASSQYYSGTAGYTF
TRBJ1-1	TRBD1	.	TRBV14	TGTGCCAGCAGCCCGGTACAGGGGGGAACTGAAGCTTTCTTT	CASSPVQGGTEAFF
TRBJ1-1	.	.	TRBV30	TGTGCCTGGAGCTCTCGGGGTTGGACTGAAGCTTTCTTT	CAWSSRGWTEAFF
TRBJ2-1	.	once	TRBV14	TGTGCCAGCAGCCCACGACCCACGGGGAATGAGCAGTTCTTC	CASSPRPTGNEQFF
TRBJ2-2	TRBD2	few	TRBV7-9	TGTGCCAGCAGCTTGGGACTAGCGGGGGCAATTGGCACCGGGGAGCTGTTTTTT	CASSLGLAGAIGTGELFF
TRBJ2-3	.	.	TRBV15	TGTGCCACCAGCAGAGAGGAAAGAGTTGGGGCCGCAGATACGCAGTATTTT	CATSREERVGAADTQYF
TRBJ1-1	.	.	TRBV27	TGTGCCAGCAGTATCTCCCAGGGGAGGAACACTGAAGCTTTCTTT	CASSISQGRNTEAFF
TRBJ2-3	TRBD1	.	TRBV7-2	TGTGCCAGCAGCTCTATGACACAGGGGGCGGAGGTGCAGTATTTT	CASSSMTQGAEVQYF
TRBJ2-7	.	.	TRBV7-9	TGTGCCACCCAGACCGACCCCTACGAGCAGTACTTC	CATQTDPYEQYF